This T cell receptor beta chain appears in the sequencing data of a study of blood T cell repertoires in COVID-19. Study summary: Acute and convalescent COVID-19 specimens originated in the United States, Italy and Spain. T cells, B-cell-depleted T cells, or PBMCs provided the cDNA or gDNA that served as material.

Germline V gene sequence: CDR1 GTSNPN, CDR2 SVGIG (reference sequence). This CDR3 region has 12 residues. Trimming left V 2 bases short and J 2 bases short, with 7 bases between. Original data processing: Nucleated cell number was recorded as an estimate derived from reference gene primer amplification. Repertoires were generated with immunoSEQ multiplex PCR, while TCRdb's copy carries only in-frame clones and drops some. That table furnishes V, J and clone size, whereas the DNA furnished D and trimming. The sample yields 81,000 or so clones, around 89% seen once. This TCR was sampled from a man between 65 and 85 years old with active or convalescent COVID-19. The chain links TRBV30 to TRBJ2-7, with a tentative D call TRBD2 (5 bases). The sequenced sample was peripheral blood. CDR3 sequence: CAWSRDAYEQYF. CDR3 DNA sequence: TGTGCCTGGAGTCGGGATGCCTACGAGCAGTACTTC.